Below are 2 T cell receptor beta chains sequenced from a single sample in a study of cytomegalovirus exposure and HLA in healthy donors. Repertoires were generated with immunoSEQ multiplex PCR, while TCRdb's copy carries only in-frame clones and drops some. The table lists 95,000 to 150,000 clones, around 87% of them singletons. The sample consisted of PBMCs. These receptors all come from a young woman in good health and CMV-seropositive.

This sequence joins TRBV7-9 and TRBJ1-1; no clear D. Deletions cut 3 bases from V and 4 bases from J, with 9 bases between. The CDR3 runs to 13 residues. In germline, CDR1 is SEHNR, CDR2 FQNEAQ (reference sequence). CDR3 sequence: CASSLREGTEAFF. Here the CDR3 DNA reads TGTGCCAGCAGCTTGCGGGAAGGCACTGAAGCTTTCTTT.

The chain links TRBV21-1 to TRBJ2-3; whether TRBD2, the table's D call, matches the DNA was not checked. TRBV21-1 is annotated as a pseudogene. CDR3 length: 17 residues. CDR3 bases: TGTGCCAGACCTAATTTATCGGGGGAGCATAGCACAGATACGCAGTATTTT. This encodes CARPNLSGEHSTDTQYF.